This record covers a single T cell receptor (beta chain). What it binds is not known. Indicated time point: patch test 1, 2 weeks after DPC sensitization. The treatment was: therapeutic diphenylcyclopropenone sensitization with weekly scalp DPC. This specimen comes from a study of human T cells and chemical hapten exposure. TCRdb reanalysed the RACE reads using MiXCR and keeps one entry per CDR3 protein. The table lists roughly 100,000 distinct CDR3 sequences, approximately 10% of them singletons, with under 4.5% in the top ten. Study-level findings and limits: Healthy individuals' immune responses may differ from those of donors, who had alopecia.

This clonotype originated in a woman in her forties with alopecia areata. Some clones in this sample may be carry-over from other donors' samples. Sequenced material: whole blood, taken in connection with sensitization to the hapten diphenylcyclopropenone (DPC).

DNA for the CDR3: TGTGCCAGCAGCTACGGGACAGAAGCCTTTAGCACAGATACGCAGTATTTT. Amino acid sequence: CASSYGTEAFSTDTQYF. This chain uses TRBV7-9 with TRBJ2-3; 7 bases line up with TRBD1. The V gene end was trimmed by 4 bases and the J gene end by 0 bases; junction bases not matched to a gene: 10. This CDR3 has 17 residues. Germline CDR1 SEHNR, CDR2 FQNEAQ (reference sequence).